A single sample gave rise to the 23 T cell receptor beta chains below, sequenced in a study of T cells expressing NK-cell markers. Reprocessing the 5' RACE reads, TCRdb reports a single entry for every CDR3 protein and omits DNA. This table holds about half a million distinct CDR3 sequences. Input material: blood T cells: a sorted CD56 or NKG2C T cell subset, CD4+ or CD8+ T cells, or bulk PBMC T cells (not recorded which). The origin of the receptors is a woman between 50 and 59 years old in good health.

The rearrangement joins TRBV29-1 to TRBJ2-2; TCRdb names TRBD1, which stays unverified in the absence of DNA. CDR1 SQVTM and CDR2 ANQGSEA come from the germline V gene. The CDR3 runs to 14 residues. Here the CDR3 reads CSARGVLNTGELFF.

The chain uses TRBV5-6 and TRBJ1-1. Per germline, CDR1 SGHDT and CDR2 YYEEEE. The CDR3 is 13 residues long. The CDR3 protein is CASSPVMNTEAFF.

This chain links TRBV6-1 with TRBJ2-3; as DNA is missing, the TRBD1 call by TCRdb cannot be tested. The CDR3 loop spans 13 amino acids. CDR1 and CDR2 from the germline V gene are MNHNS and SASEGT. CDR3 sequence reads: CASRRRGTDTQYF.

This sequence joins TRBV11-2 and TRBJ2-1; TCRdb returns TRBD1, unconfirmable since there is no DNA. This CDR3 has 15 amino acids. Germline values: CDR1 SGHAT, CDR2 FQNNGV. CDR3 protein: CASRPISGIYNEQFF.

The V gene is TRBV7-9, the J gene TRBJ2-4. The CDR3 runs to 13 residues. Germline V gives CDR1 SEHNR, CDR2 FQNEAQ (reference sequence). CDR3 sequence reads: CASAMGAKNIQYF.

The chain employs TRBV10-2 and TRBJ2-1; there is no DNA to check the TCRdb D call of TRBD2. The germline CDR1 and CDR2 sequences are WSHSY and SAAADI. CDR3 length: 14 amino acids. The CDR3 sequence is CASMGLADSNEQFF.

V usage is TRBV7-9 and J usage is TRBJ1-4; TCRdb outputs TRBD1, but without DNA this stays unchecked. The CDR3 runs 15 residues. Germline V gives CDR1 SEHNR, CDR2 FQNEAQ (reference sequence). The CDR3 sequence: CASSSNRVIGEKLFF.

This chain uses TRBV10-1 with TRBJ2-5; TCRdb's D call of TRBD1 is untestable without DNA. The V gene's germline CDR1 is WNHNN and CDR2 SYGVQD (reference sequence). This CDR3 region has 14 residues. CDR3 region: CASSESWGQETQYF.

The rearrangement uses TRBV5-4 and TRBJ1-2. The germline V gene has CDR1 SGHNT and CDR2 YYREEE (reference sequence). This CDR3 spans 13 amino acids. The CDR3 loop reads CASSLSLDYGYTF.

The CDR3 reads CAWGQGTNEPQHF. V and J are TRBV30 and TRBJ1-5; the D call of TRBD1 rests on TCRdb alone, since no DNA is present to check it. CDR1 GTSNPN and CDR2 SVGIG come from the germline V gene (reference sequence). The CDR3 has 13 amino acids.

This chain links TRBV6-5 with TRBJ1-1; TCRdb outputs TRBD1, but without DNA this stays unchecked. The CDR3 has 15 residues. Germline CDR1 is MNHEY and CDR2 is SVGAGI. The CDR3 here is CASSSPGGGRTEAFF.

The chain couples TRBV12-3 or TRBV12-4 to TRBJ1-1; the TCRdb call, TRBD1, lacks DNA for checking. There are 15 residues in the CDR3. CDR3 loop: CASSRPLGTNTEAFF.

The genes are TRBV6-2 or TRBV6-3 and TRBJ2-1; checking the TCRdb D call of TRBD2 is not possible without DNA. CDR3 length equals 17 residues. The germline V gene has CDR1 MNHEY and CDR2 SVGEGT. The CDR3 is CASSYSRGGLGSNEQFF.

The V call is TRBV20-1, the J call TRBJ2-1. The germline CDR1 and CDR2 sequences are DFQATT and SNEGSKA (reference sequence). This CDR3 has 16 amino acids. The CDR3: CSARDKRLDFPDEQFF.

The gene calls are TRBV7-2 and TRBJ2-1; TCRdb designates TRBD1, a call that cannot be tested without DNA. The CDR3 is 15 amino acids. Germline CDR1 reads SGHTA; CDR2 reads FQGNSA. Here the CDR3 reads CASSLSGGTHNEQFF. The variable domain in full, with the rest retrieved from reference TRBV7-2 and TRBJ2-1, is GAGVSQSPSNKVTEKGKDVELRCDPISGHTALYWYRQSLGQGLEFLIYFQGNSAPDKSGLPSDRFSAERTGGSVSTLTIQRTQQEDSAVYLCASSLSGGTHNEQFFGPGTRLTVL.

CDR3 protein: CASSLVSTTGANTEAFF. This chain uses TRBV5-1 with TRBJ1-1; TCRdb reports TRBD1, a call that lacks DNA to check it against. There are 17 residues in the CDR3. CDR1 is SGHRS and CDR2 is YFSETQ in the germline V gene. The full variable domain, completed using reference TRBV5-1 and TRBJ1-1, is KAGVTQTPRYLIKTRGQQVTLSCSPISGHRSVSWYQQTPGQGLQFLFEYFSETQRNKGNFPGRFSGRQFSNSRSEMNVSTLELGDSALYLCASSLVSTTGANTEAFFGQGTRLTVV.

The rearrangement links TRBV12-3 or TRBV12-4 to TRBJ2-1. The length of the CDR3 is 15 residues. CDR3 loop: CASRTLGSSYNEQFF.

The CDR3 region is CASSSTRDNTGELFF. The rearrangement links TRBV5-1 to TRBJ2-2; TCRdb outputs TRBD2, but without DNA this stays unchecked. Germline loops: CDR1 SGHRS, CDR2 YFSETQ. The CDR3 consists of 15 residues.

The rearrangement links TRBV27 to TRBJ2-3; lacking DNA, the TRBD1 call made by TCRdb goes unchecked. The CDR3 contains 18 residues. Germline V gives CDR1 MNHEY, CDR2 SMNVEV (reference sequence). The CDR3 region is CASSRLRGTGVRADTQYF.

The rearrangement links TRBV3-1 to TRBJ2-3; checking the TCRdb D call of TRBD2 is not possible without DNA. The germline CDR1 and CDR2 sequences are LGHDT and YNNKEL (reference sequence). The CDR3 runs 17 residues. CDR3 in amino acids: CASSQEALAGGGDTQYF.

This chain joins TRBV27 and TRBJ2-3; TCRdb reports TRBD2, a call that lacks DNA to check it against. Germline-derived CDR1 and CDR2 are MNHEY and SMNVEV (reference sequence). The CDR3 has 16 amino acids. The CDR3 is CASSPLAGGVTDTQYF.

The rearrangement uses TRBV4-1 and TRBJ2-1. Looked up from germline, CDR1 is MGHRA and CDR2 is YSYEKL. This CDR3 contains 15 residues. The CDR3 here is CASSLKKEWDNEQFF.

CDR3 region: CASSYHLLAGAGGELFF. The V and J genes are TRBV3-1 and TRBJ2-2; TCRdb calls TRBD2, which cannot be checked without DNA. Germline CDR1 and CDR2: LGHDT and YNNKEL (reference sequence). The CDR3 totals 17 residues.